Below, 2 T cell receptor beta chains from the same sample are listed, as sequenced in a study of PD-1 blockade in mismatch repair-deficient tumors. Some clones are missing from TCRdb's copy, which holds only in-frame ones; the method was immunoSEQ multiplex PCR. This sample has about 120,000 clones, with about 90% found just once. This specimen consisted of peripheral blood, obtained approximately 72 weeks after starting pembrolizumab. Every receptor here comes from an adult with mismatch repair-deficient cancer.

J is TRBJ2-2 and V is TRBV7-9; no definite D call. The length of the CDR3 is 16 residues. Germline V gene lookup returns CDR1 SEHNR and CDR2 FQNEAQ (reference sequence). V was shortened by 5 bases and J by 0 bases, with 13 bases between the two germline ends. CDR3 amino acids: CASSLTRFANTGELFF. CDR3 DNA sequence: TGTGCCAGCAGCCTAACAAGGTTCGCGAACACCGGGGAGCTGTTTTTT.

The chain employs TRBV27 and TRBJ1-1, with 12 bases fitting TRBD1. The CDR3 is 17 residues long. The ends lost 8 bases at V and 0 bases at J; junction bases unmatched: 10. Germline assignment: CDR1 MNHEY and CDR2 SMNVEV (reference sequence). Here the CDR3 DNA reads TGTGCCAGCGGTGCTGGAGGGACAGGGGGCATGAACACTGAAGCTTTCTTT. Its protein is CASGAGGTGGMNTEAFF.